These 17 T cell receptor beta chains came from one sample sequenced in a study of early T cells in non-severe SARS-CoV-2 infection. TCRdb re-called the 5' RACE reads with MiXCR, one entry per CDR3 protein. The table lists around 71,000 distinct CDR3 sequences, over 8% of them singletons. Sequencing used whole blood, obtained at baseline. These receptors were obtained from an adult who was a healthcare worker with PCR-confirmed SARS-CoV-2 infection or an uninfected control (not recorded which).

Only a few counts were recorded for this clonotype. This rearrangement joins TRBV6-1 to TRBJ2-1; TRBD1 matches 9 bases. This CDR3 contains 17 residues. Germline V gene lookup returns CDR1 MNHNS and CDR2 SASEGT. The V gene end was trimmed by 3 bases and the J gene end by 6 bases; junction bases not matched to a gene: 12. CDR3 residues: CASSDTYRGLIPNEQFF. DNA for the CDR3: TGTGCCAGCAGTGATACCTACAGGGGGCTGATTCCCAATGAGCAGTTCTTC.

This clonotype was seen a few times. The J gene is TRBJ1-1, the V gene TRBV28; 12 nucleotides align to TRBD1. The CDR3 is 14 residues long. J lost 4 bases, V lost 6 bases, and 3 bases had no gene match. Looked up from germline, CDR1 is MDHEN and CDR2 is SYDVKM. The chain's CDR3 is CASRGTGGGTEAFF. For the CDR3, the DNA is TGTGCCAGCAGGGGGACAGGGGGCGGCACTGAAGCTTTCTTT.

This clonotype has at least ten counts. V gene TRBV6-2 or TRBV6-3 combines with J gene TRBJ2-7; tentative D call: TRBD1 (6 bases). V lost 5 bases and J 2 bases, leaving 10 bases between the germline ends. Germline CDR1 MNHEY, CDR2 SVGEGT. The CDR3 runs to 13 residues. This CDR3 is CASSTGFPYEQYF. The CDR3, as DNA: TGTGCCAGCAGTACAGGGTTTCCCTACGAGCAGTACTTC.

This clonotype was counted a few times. The CDR3 nucleotides read TGCGCCAGCAGCCAAGAGGGCCAGTCCAGCTCCTACAATGAGCAGTTCTTC. It is translated as CASSQEGQSSSYNEQFF. This rearrangement joins TRBV4-3 to TRBJ2-1; the D is unclear. The length of the CDR3 is 17 residues. V was pared by 0 bases and J by 0 bases, with 12 bases between. Germline V gene data show CDR1 as LGHNA and CDR2 as YSLEER.

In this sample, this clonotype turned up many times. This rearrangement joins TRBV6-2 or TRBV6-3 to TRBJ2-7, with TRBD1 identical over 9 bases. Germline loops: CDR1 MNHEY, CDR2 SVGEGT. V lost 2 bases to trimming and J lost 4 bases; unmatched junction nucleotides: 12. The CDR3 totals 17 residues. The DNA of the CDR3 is TGTGCCAGCAGTTACCCGGTGGGACAGGGAAAGCGATACGAGCAGTACTTC. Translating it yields CASSYPVGQGKRYEQYF.

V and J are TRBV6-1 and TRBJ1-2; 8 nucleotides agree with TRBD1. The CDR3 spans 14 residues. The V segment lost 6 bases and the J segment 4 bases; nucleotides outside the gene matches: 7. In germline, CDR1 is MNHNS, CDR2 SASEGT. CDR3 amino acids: CASRPGQATYGYTF. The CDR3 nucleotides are TGTGCCAGCAGACCGGGACAGGCGACCTATGGCTACACCTTC.

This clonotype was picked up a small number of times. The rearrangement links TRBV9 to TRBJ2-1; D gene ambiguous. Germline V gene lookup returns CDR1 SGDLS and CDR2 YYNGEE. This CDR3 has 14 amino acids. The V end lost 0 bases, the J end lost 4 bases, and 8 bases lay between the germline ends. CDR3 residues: CASSVEGRYNEQFF. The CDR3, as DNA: TGTGCCAGCAGCGTAGAGGGCCGGTACAATGAGCAGTTCTTC.

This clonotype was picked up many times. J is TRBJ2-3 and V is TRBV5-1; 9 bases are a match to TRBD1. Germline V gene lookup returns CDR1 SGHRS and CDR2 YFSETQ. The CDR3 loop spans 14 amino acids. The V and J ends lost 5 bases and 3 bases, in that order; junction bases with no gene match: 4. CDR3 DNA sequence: TGCGCCAGCAGTCTACAGGGGGCTACAGATACGCAGTATTTT. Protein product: CASSLQGATDTQYF.

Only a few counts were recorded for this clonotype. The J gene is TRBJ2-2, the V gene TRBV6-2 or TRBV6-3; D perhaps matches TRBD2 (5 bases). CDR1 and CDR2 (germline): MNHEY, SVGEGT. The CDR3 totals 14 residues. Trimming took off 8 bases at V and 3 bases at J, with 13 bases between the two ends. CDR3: CASRLGSHTGELFF. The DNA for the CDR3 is TGTGCCAGCCGACTTGGGAGTCACACCGGGGAGCTGTTTTTT.

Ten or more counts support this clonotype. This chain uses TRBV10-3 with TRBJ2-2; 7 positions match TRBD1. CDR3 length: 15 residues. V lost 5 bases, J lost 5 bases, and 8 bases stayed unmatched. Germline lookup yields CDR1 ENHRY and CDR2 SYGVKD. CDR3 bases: TGTGCCATCAGTTCCGGGACAGACCCGACCGGGGAGCTGTTTTTT. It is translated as CAISSGTDPTGELFF.

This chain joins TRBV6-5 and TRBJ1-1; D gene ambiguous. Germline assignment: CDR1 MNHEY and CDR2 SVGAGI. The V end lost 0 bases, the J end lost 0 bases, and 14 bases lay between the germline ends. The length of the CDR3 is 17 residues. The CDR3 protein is CASSYSQLDTLNTEAFF. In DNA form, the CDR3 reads TGTGCCAGCAGTTACTCCCAACTCGACACCTTGAACACTGAAGCTTTCTTT.

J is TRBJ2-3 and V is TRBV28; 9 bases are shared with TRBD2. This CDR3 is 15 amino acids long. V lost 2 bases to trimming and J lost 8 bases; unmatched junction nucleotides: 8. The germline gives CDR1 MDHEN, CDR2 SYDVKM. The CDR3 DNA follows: TGTGCCAGCAGTTTAGGCCTAGCGGGACTTTTTACGCAGTATTTT. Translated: CASSLGLAGLFTQYF.

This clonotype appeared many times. CDR3 sequence reads: CASSVLAGGGVGELFF. The CDR3, as DNA: TGTGCCAGCAGTGTACTAGCGGGAGGAGGGGTCGGGGAGCTGTTTTTT. This rearrangement joins TRBV28 to TRBJ2-2, with TRBD2 identical over 12 bases. The germline gives CDR1 MDHEN, CDR2 SYDVKM. The V segment lost 5 bases and the J segment 7 bases; nucleotides outside the gene matches: 8. CDR3 size: 16 residues.

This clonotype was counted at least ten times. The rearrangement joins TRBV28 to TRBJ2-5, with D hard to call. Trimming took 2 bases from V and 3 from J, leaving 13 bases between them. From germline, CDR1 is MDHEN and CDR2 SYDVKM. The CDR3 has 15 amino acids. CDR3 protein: CASSLAVKGKETQYF. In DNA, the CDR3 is TGTGCCAGCAGTTTAGCGGTCAAAGGGAAAGAGACCCAGTACTTC.

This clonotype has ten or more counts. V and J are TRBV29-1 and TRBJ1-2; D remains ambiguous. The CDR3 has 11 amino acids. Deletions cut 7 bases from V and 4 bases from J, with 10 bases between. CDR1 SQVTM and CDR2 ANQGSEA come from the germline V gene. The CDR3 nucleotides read TGCAGCGCCGCCGACACCTATGGCTACACCTTC. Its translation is CSAADTYGYTF.

CDR3 nucleotides: TGTGCCAGCAGAACCCCTAGCGGGAAGGCCGGGGAGCTGTTTTTT. This gives the protein CASRTPSGKAGELFF. V and J are TRBV28 and TRBJ2-2; 9 nucleotides align to TRBD2. The CDR3 extends over 15 amino acids. V gave up 6 bases and J gave up 6 bases; unmatched junction bases: 8. Germline values: CDR1 MDHEN, CDR2 SYDVKM.

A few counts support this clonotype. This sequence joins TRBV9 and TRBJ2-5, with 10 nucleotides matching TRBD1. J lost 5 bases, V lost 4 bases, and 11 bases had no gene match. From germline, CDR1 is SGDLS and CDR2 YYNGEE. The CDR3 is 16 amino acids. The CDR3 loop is CASSSRGRGQGETQYF. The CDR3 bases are TGTGCCAGCAGCTCCCGAGGGAGGGGACAGGGGGAGACCCAGTACTTC.